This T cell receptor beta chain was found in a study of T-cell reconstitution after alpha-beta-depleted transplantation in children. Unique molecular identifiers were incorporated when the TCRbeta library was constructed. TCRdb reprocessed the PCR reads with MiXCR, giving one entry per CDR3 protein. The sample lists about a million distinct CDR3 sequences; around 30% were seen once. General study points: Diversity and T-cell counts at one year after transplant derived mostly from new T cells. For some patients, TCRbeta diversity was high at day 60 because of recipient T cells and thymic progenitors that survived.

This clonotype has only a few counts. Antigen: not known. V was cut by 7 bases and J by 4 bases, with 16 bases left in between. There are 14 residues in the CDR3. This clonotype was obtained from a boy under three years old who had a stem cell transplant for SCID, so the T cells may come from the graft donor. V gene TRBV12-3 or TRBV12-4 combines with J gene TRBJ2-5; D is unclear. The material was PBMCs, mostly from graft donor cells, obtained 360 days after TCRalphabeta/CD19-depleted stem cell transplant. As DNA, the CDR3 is TGTGCCAGCACTAGTTCCAACCGGCTAGAGACCCAGTACTTC. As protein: CASTSSNRLETQYF.